This T cell receptor (beta chain) is drawn from a study of blood T cell repertoires in COVID-19. Study-wide background: Some COVID-19 samples were acute and others convalescent; all came from the United States, Italy and Spain.

In the authors' methods: Estimation of nucleated cell counts relied on the amplification of reference gene primers. This table comes from immunoSEQ multiplex PCR, and its TCRdb copy is limited to in-frame clones, with some not included. Clonal size and the V and J genes are those of that table, whereas D and trimming came from the DNA. Among 300,000 or so clones listed, around 92% were seen once. Between the trimmed V and J ends, which lost 5 bases and 1 base, there was a span of 14 bases. This CDR3 region has 16 residues. The V gene's germline CDR1 is SGHAT and CDR2 FQNNGV. Participants had their cohort set by participant-reported clinical history.

This clonotype was obtained from a woman between 50 and 59 years old who had been exposed to COVID-19. The chain is built from TRBV11-2 and TRBJ2-2; tentative D call: TRBD2 (5 bases). The sequenced sample consisted of PBMCs or T cells enriched from blood (not recorded which). The CDR3 bases are TGTGCCAGCAGCCAGCGGTCGGGCGGGAACACCGGGGAGCTGTTTTTT. This translates into CASSQRSGGNTGELFF.